This T cell receptor beta chain emerged from a study of T cell repertoires in cytomegalovirus infection. At the level of the study: A matching HLA type, together with CMV infection, was signaled by public TCR beta signatures. Findings of the study overall: CMV-specific HLA-C-restricted TCR beta clonotypes dominated the ex vivo response. Accumulated public TCR beta family frequency recognized individuals carrying CMV together with the relevant HLA.

This clonotype was recorded at least ten times. Antigen unknown. V gave up 6 bases and J gave up 3 bases; unmatched junction bases: 4. The CDR3 covers 14 residues. TCRdb fed the reads into MiXCR, producing one record per CDR3 protein. The data contain hundreds of thousands of distinct CDR3 sequences, around 9.5% of them seen just once; the ten biggest clones take up about 4.5%. The sequenced sample was PBMCs. The sequence derives from a human donor in good health (CMV status not recorded). Some clones in this sample may be carry-over from other donors' samples. This rearrangement joins TRBV12-3 or TRBV12-4 to TRBJ1-5, with 8 positions matching TRBD1. The CDR3 reads CASSRTGINQPQHF. CDR3 coding DNA: TGTGCCAGCAGCCGGACAGGGATCAATCAGCCCCAGCATTTT.